This T cell receptor (beta chain) was sequenced during a study of cytomegalovirus exposure and HLA in healthy donors. Study-wide context: The approximately 120 validation repertoires were reported in a later analysis to have been generated on the same platform as the approximately 700 first-cohort repertoires. Overall study results and limits: Among TCR sequences, most were rare, though some public TCRs appeared in many donors. The study designated some 180 TCR beta chains cytomegalovirus-associated. Confirmation was obtained in vitro that a few CMV-associated chains are specific for CMV antigens.

On this clone itself: Its cognate antigen is unknown.

The CDR3 has 13 residues. The germline gives CDR1 SGHRS, CDR2 YFSETQ. The J segment lost 14 bases and the V segment lost 3 bases, leaving 6 bases of the junction unmatched. Here immunoSEQ multiplex PCR was the method, and the copy in TCRdb shows in-frame clones only, minus some. The table includes 65,000 or so clones, 92% detected once. The receptor was isolated from a woman aged 18-35 years in good health and CMV-seronegative. Sample: PBMCs. The genes are TRBV5-1 and TRBJ2-1; 12 bases map to TRBD1. CDR3 DNA sequence: TGCGCCAGCAGCTGGGACAGGGGGCATAGAGAGTTCTTC. It specifies CASSWDRGHREFF.